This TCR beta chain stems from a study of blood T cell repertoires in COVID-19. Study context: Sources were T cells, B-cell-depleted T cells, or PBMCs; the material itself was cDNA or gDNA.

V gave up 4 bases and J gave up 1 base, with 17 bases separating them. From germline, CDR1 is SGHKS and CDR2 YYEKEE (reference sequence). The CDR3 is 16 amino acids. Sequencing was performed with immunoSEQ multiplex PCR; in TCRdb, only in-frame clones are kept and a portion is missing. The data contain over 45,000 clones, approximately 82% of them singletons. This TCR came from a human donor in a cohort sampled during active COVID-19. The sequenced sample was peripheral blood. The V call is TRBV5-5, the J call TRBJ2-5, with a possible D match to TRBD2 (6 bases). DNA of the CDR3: TGTGCCAGCAGCCCAATCCATTCCGGGGGCCAAGAGACCCAGTACTTC. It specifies CASSPIHSGGQETQYF.